One sample yielded the 13 T cell receptor beta chains listed below, sequenced in a study of T cell responses to AZD1222 COVID-19 vaccine. Produced via immunoSEQ multiplex PCR; TCRdb's table is partial and in-frame only. The sample lists about 220,000 clones; approximately 94% were seen once. This specimen was peripheral blood, taken on day 0 of MenACWY control vaccination. These receptors were obtained from an adult in good health.

The genes are TRBV4-3 and TRBJ1-6; D uncertain. V lost 0 bases and J lost 8, with 8 bases in between. Germline V gives CDR1 LGHNA, CDR2 YSLEER. This CDR3 contains 14 residues. The CDR3: CASSQDVDHSPLHF. The CDR3 nucleotides are TGCGCCAGCAGCCAAGACGTAGATCATTCACCCCTCCACTTT.

Turning to this clone: The same CDR3 also results from other DNA sequences found in this sample. This CDR3 is CASSMTASSGNTIYF. CDR3 in DNA: TGTGCCAGTAGTATGACCGCCAGCTCTGGAAACACCATATATTTT. The V and J genes are TRBV19 and TRBJ1-3; no clear D. Germline lookup yields CDR1 LNHDA and CDR2 SQIVND (reference sequence). V was clipped by 3 bases and J by 0 bases, with 9 bases between them. This CDR3 spans 15 amino acids.

The rearrangement joins TRBV5-5 to TRBJ2-3; 9 bases match TRBD2. V was clipped by 1 base and J by 2 bases; unmatched bases: 8. This CDR3 spans 17 amino acids. Germline V CDR1 and CDR2: SGHKS, YYEKEE (reference sequence). CDR3 amino acids: CASSLLGSGGITDTQYF. CDR3 sequence (DNA): TGTGCCAGCAGCTTGTTGGGTAGCGGGGGAATCACAGATACGCAGTATTTT. Full variable domain (rest looked up from reference TRBV5-5 and TRBJ2-3): DAGVTQSPTHLIKTRGQQVTLRCSPISGHKSVSWYQQVLGQGPQFIFQYYEKEERGRGNFPDRFSARQFPNYSSELNVNALLLGDSALYLCASSLLGSGGITDTQYFGPGTRLTVL.

V is TRBV5-4 and J is TRBJ2-3; TRBD2 matches at 12 bases. The V gene's germline CDR1 is SGHNT and CDR2 YYREEE (reference sequence). V shed 3 bases, J shed 5 bases, and the junction held 7 bases outside the gene matches. The CDR3 covers 16 residues. DNA for the CDR3: TGTGCCAGCAGCTCGCTAGCGGGGGGGCTAGGAGATACGCAGTATTTT. Encoded protein: CASSSLAGGLGDTQYF.

This chain links TRBV6-6 with TRBJ1-6, with D hard to call. Germline V CDR1 and CDR2: MNHNY, SVGAGI (reference sequence). This CDR3 region has 14 residues. The V end lost 0 bases, the J end lost 10 bases, and 10 bases lay between the germline ends. CDR3 region: CASSYSGGRSPLHF. The CDR3 nucleotides read TGTGCCAGCAGTTACTCGGGAGGGAGATCACCCCTCCACTTT.

The chain carries TRBV2 and TRBJ1-1; perhaps TRBD1 as D (6 bases). Trimming stripped 11 bases from V and 5 bases from J, with 12 bases between. CDR1 is SNHLY, CDR2 FYNNEI, per germline. The CDR3 runs to 11 residues. The DNA of the CDR3 is TGTGCCGGGGGGCGGGAGACTGAAGCTTTCTTT. This translates into CAGGRETEAFF.

This rearrangement joins TRBV28 to TRBJ1-3; D remains unclear. Germline CDR1 reads MDHEN; CDR2 reads SYDVKM. The germline V and J ends were trimmed by 6 bases and 4 bases, with 10 bases remaining between them. The CDR3 is made up of 13 amino acids. Here the CDR3 DNA reads TGTGCCAGCAGGAACACGGTGGGAAACACCATATATTTT. It yields the protein CASRNTVGNTIYF. The full variable domain, completed using reference TRBV28 and TRBJ1-3, is DVKVTQSSRYLVKRTGEKVFLECVQDMDHENMFWYRQDPGLGLRLIYFSYDVKMKEKGDIPEGYSVSREKKERFSLILESASTNQTSMYLCASRNTVGNTIYFGEGSWLTVV.

There are a few counts of this clone. The chain recombines TRBV5-1 with TRBJ1-3; D call uncertain. Germline CDR1 reads SGHRS; CDR2 reads YFSETQ. The V end lost 0 bases, the J end lost 3 bases, and 4 bases lay between the germline ends. This CDR3 contains 13 residues. This CDR3 is CASSLEVGNTIYF. The CDR3 coding sequence is TGCGCCAGCAGCTTGGAGGTTGGAAACACCATATATTTT.

The gene calls are TRBV6-2 or TRBV6-3 and TRBJ1-5; a possible D gene is TRBD1 (6 bases). The CDR3 spans 14 residues. From germline, CDR1 is MNHEY and CDR2 SVGEGT. Trimming took 0 bases from V and 7 from J, leaving 10 bases between them. The CDR3 DNA sequence: TGTGCCAGCAGTTACTCGCACAGGGTCCAGCCCCAGCATTTT. Protein: CASSYSHRVQPQHF.

The rearrangement links TRBV6-6 to TRBJ1-1; D remains unclear. This CDR3 region has 13 residues. From germline, CDR1 is MNHNY and CDR2 SVGAGI (reference sequence). The germline V and J ends were trimmed by 6 bases and 1 base, with 9 bases remaining between them. CDR3 protein: CASRPGKNTEAFF. The CDR3 nucleotides are TGTGCCAGCAGACCGGGAAAGAACACTGAAGCTTTCTTT.

V and J are TRBV3-1 (or the pseudogene TRBV3-2) and TRBJ2-2, with 7 nucleotides matching TRBD1. Germline CDR1 and CDR2: LGHDT and YNNKEL (reference sequence). CDR3 length: 11 amino acids. Unmatched junction bases numbered 1, after V lost 10 bases and J lost 5 bases. CDR3 bases: TGTGCCATACAGGGGACCGGGGAGCTGTTTTTT. This codes for CAIQGTGELFF.

This chain uses TRBV5-1 with TRBJ1-5, with TRBD1 matching over 9 bases. Trimming cost V 1 base and J 3 bases; bases outside gene matches: 5. The CDR3 spans 16 residues. Per the germline V gene, CDR1 is SGHRS and CDR2 is YFSETQ. The CDR3 bases are TGCGCCAGCAGCTTGAACGGACAGGGGATCAATCAGCCCCAGCATTTT. The encoded protein is CASSLNGQGINQPQHF.

This clone was observed a single time. The J gene is TRBJ1-5, the V gene TRBV6-1, with D perhaps matching TRBD1 (6 bases). CDR3 length: 15 amino acids. Trimming removed 1 base at V and 3 bases at J, with 10 bases between. The germline V gene encodes CDR1 MNHNS and CDR2 SASEGT. CDR3 DNA sequence: TGTGCCAGCAGTGAAGTAGGGGGGGTCAATCAGCCCCAGCATTTT. This gives the protein CASSEVGGVNQPQHF.